Below are 13 T cell receptor beta chains sequenced from a single sample in a study of blood T cell repertoires in COVID-19. Sequenced by immunoSEQ multiplex PCR; TCRdb stores in-frame clones only, minus some. Of some 300,000 clones listed, around 92% are singletons. Sequenced material: PBMCs or T cells enriched from blood (not recorded which). These receptors all stem from a woman aged 50 to 65 who had been exposed to COVID-19.

This clone was detected once. CDR3: CATSQGHAGQETQYF. The CDR3 nucleotides are TGTGCCACCAGCCAGGGCCACGCGGGGCAAGAGACCCAGTACTTC. The chain is built from TRBV6-5 and TRBJ2-5, with TRBD2 as a possible D gene (6 bases). V was pared by 10 bases and J by 2 bases, with 20 bases between. Germline values: CDR1 MNHEY, CDR2 SVGAGI. This CDR3 has 15 residues.

This chain connects TRBV5-1 to TRBJ1-2; TRBD1 aligns across 10 bases. The V gene end was trimmed by 6 bases and the J gene end by 7 bases; junction bases not matched to a gene: 9. The CDR3 has 14 amino acids. The germline CDR1 and CDR2 sequences are SGHRS and YFSETQ. In DNA form, the CDR3 reads TGCGCCAGCACCACGACAGGGGGCCAGACTGGCTACACCTTC. Translation: CASTTTGGQTGYTF.

This chain connects TRBV6-5 to TRBJ1-6; weak D call: TRBD1 (5 bases). This CDR3 spans 14 amino acids. Germline lookup yields CDR1 MNHEY and CDR2 SVGAGI. The germline V and J ends were trimmed by 6 bases and 3 bases, with 9 bases remaining between them. CDR3 in amino acids: CASSHGHYNSPLHF. CDR3 coding DNA: TGTGCCAGCAGCCACGGACACTATAATTCACCCCTCCACTTT.

In its sample, this clone was seen once. V usage is TRBV6-5 and J usage is TRBJ1-1, with 9 bases lining up with TRBD1. This CDR3 comprises 14 residues. V dropped 6 bases and J dropped 7; count of bases not matched to a gene: 9. Germline CDR1 is MNHEY and CDR2 is SVGAGI. The CDR3 nucleotides are TGTGCCAGCAGAATGGACAGGGGCAATAGTGAAGCTTTCTTT. This encodes CASRMDRGNSEAFF.

The chain recombines TRBV6-5 with TRBJ1-3, with D tentatively TRBD1 (6 bases). V lost 4 bases and J 5 bases, leaving 9 bases between the germline ends. The V gene's germline CDR1 is MNHEY and CDR2 SVGAGI. This CDR3 is 13 amino acids long. CDR3 in amino acids: CASSLQGRNTIYF. The CDR3 nucleotides are TGTGCCAGCAGTTTACAGGGTAGAAACACCATATATTTT.

The chain has TRBV3-1 (or the pseudogene TRBV3-2) and TRBJ2-7, with 8 positions matching TRBD2. CDR3 length: 14 amino acids. V was clipped by 1 base and J by 3 bases; unmatched bases: 2. Germline values: CDR1 LGHDT, CDR2 YNNKEL (reference sequence). Here the CDR3 DNA reads TGTGCCAGCAGCCAAGCTAGCGGGTACTACGAGCAGTACTTC. This codes for CASSQASGYYEQYF.

The rearrangement links TRBV5-1 to TRBJ2-3; D call uncertain. V was shortened by 0 bases and J by 0 bases, with 11 bases between the two germline ends. CDR1 and CDR2 from the germline V gene are SGHRS and YFSETQ. The CDR3 runs to 16 residues. CDR3 residues: CASSLDSFSSTDTQYF. The CDR3, as DNA: TGCGCCAGCAGCTTGGACTCGTTCTCTAGCACAGATACGCAGTATTTT.

CDR3 sequence reads: CASRTGLAGSPNYEQYF. In DNA, the CDR3 is TGCGCCAGCAGAACGGGACTAGCGGGGTCTCCCAACTACGAGCAGTACTTC. The chain has TRBV10-1 and TRBJ2-7; 13 positions match TRBD2. J gave up 3 bases and V 6 bases, and 11 bases lay outside the gene matches. The V gene's germline CDR1 is WNHNN and CDR2 SYGVQD (reference sequence). The CDR3 extends over 17 amino acids.

Written as DNA, the CDR3 is TGTGCCAGCAGTCCTGACATAATAATACGTGAAGCTTTCTTT. Amino acids: CASSPDIIIREAFF. V is TRBV27 and J is TRBJ1-1; no definite D call. Germline CDR1 and CDR2: MNHEY and SMNVEV (reference sequence). The CDR3 has 14 residues. Trimming stripped 5 bases from V and 7 bases from J, with 17 bases between.

As regards this clone: An end of the junction does not agree with germline; a read error may underlie this. The chain recombines TRBV6-5 with TRBJ1-3; D is unresolved. CDR1 is MNHEY, CDR2 SVGAGI, per germline. The CDR3 is made up of 15 amino acids. The CDR3 DNA sequence: TGTGCCAGCAGTGACTCCCGGGGCTCTGGAAACACCATATATTTT. Its translation is CASSDSRGSGNTIYF.

The chain combines TRBV5-1 with TRBJ2-7; 7 nucleotides align to TRBD1. The trim removed 0 bases at V and 5 bases at J, leaving 8 bases unmatched. The germline V gene has CDR1 SGHRS and CDR2 YFSETQ. This CDR3 is 15 amino acids long. Here the CDR3 DNA reads TGCGCCAGCAGCTTGGACAGGACAGGCTCGAACGAGCAGTACTTC. Protein sequence: CASSLDRTGSNEQYF.

The V gene is TRBV19, the J gene TRBJ1-2; 7 nucleotides line up with TRBD1. Germline V gene data show CDR1 as LNHDA and CDR2 as SQIVND (reference sequence). The CDR3 runs to 15 residues. The trim removed 8 bases at V and 1 base at J, leaving 10 bases unmatched. The CDR3 DNA is TGTGCCAGTGAACCGGGACAGAGACTTAACTATGGCTACACCTTC. Residues: CASEPGQRLNYGYTF. Based on the CDR3 plus reference TRBV19 and TRBJ1-2, the full variable domain is DGGITQSPKYLFRKEGQNVTLSCEQNLNHDAMYWYRQDPGQGLRLIYYSQIVNDFQKGDIAEGYSVSREKKESFPLTVTSAQKNPTAFYLCASEPGQRLNYGYTFGSGTRLTVV.

The chain carries TRBV5-5 and TRBJ2-7; tentative D call: TRBD1 (6 bases). Per the germline V gene, CDR1 is SGHKS and CDR2 is YYEKEE (reference sequence). Trimming shortened V by 4 bases and J by 5 bases, and 13 bases separated the two germline ends. The CDR3 covers 13 residues. The CDR3 region has the DNA TGTGCCAGCAGCGACGGACAGTTCAACGAGCAGTACTTC. Protein sequence: CASSDGQFNEQYF.